The entry below describes one T cell receptor beta chain. The data stem from a study of T cell responses to AZD1222 COVID-19 vaccine. V dropped 4 bases and J dropped 2 bases, with 7 bases sitting between them. The CDR3 extends over 13 amino acids. Germline lookup yields CDR1 MNHEY and CDR2 SMNVEV (reference sequence). Here immunoSEQ multiplex PCR was the method, and the copy in TCRdb shows in-frame clones only, minus some. Counted here are more than 110,000 clones, roughly 88% occurring once; the ten biggest clones make up around 3%. The sample here was peripheral blood, taken on day 0 of AZD1222 vaccination. The chain has TRBV27 and TRBJ2-3; D ambiguous. The clonotype comes from an adult in good health. The CDR3 nucleotides read TGTGCCAGCAGTTACAGCCCCACAGATACGCAGTATTTT. Protein: CASSYSPTDTQYF.